This T cell receptor (beta chain) was documented in a study of PD-L1 blockade in urothelial cancer. Study overall: Patients' prior chemotherapy regimens numbered 0 to 3. Blood analysis was done at 3 weeks (second dose) and 6 weeks after treatment began. Counts from blood samples showed a median of 141,255 T cells.

TCRdb's table, derived via immunoSEQ multiplex PCR, lists solely in-frame clones and lacks some. The sample lists 60,000 to 85,000 clones; 87% were seen once. Peripheral blood mononuclear cells were collected from every patient before and during treatment, yielding between 1 and 8 samples per patient. Germline trimming cut 4 bases from V and 2 bases from J; bases unmatched to any gene: 4. Germline CDR1 and CDR2: SGHTS and YDEGEE. The CDR3 is 15 residues long. V gene TRBV5-8 combines with J gene TRBJ1-4; 8 bases match TRBD1. The clonotype comes from an older woman with urothelial cancer. The material sequenced was PBMCs, taken around atezolizumab (anti-PD-L1) treatment. The CDR3 region has the DNA TGTGCCAGCAGCCCGACAGGGGTTACTAATGAAAAACTGTTTTTT. Translated, it gives CASSPTGVTNEKLFF.